Many counts were recorded for the clone carrying this T cell receptor (beta chain). The target antigen is unknown. These data come from a study of T-cell reconstitution after alpha-beta-depleted transplantation in children. Using unique molecular identifiers, the investigators prepared the TCRbeta library. TCRdb passed the PCR reads through MiXCR, listing each CDR3 protein once. The sample comprises 250,000 or so distinct CDR3 sequences, 6.5% to 10% of which are singletons, and 5% to 8% rests with the top ten. Whole-study findings and limits: Surviving recipient T cells and thymic progenitors underlay high day-60 TCRbeta diversity in some patients. Most T-cell counts and diversity one year after the transplant came from T cells that were newly produced. There were reportedly several hundred expanded graft clones from which alpha-beta T cells came about two months after transplant.

The sample here was PBMCs, mostly from graft donor cells, taken 180 days after TCRalphabeta/CD19-depleted stem cell transplant. The sequence was collected from a male patient between 10 and 17 years old who had a stem cell transplant for acute lymphoblastic leukemia, so the T cells may come from the graft donor.

The CDR3 spells CASSGGRSKVPRYNEQFF. The DNA for the CDR3 is TGTGCCAGCAGTGGAGGAAGGTCGAAGGTCCCCAGGTACAATGAGCAGTTCTTC. The V gene is TRBV2, the J gene TRBJ2-1; D unresolved. Trimming pared 4 bases from V and 4 bases from J, leaving 23 bases between. Germline CDR1 reads SNHLY; CDR2 reads FYNNEI. CDR3 length equals 18 residues.